This entry is about one T cell receptor (beta chain). The sample is drawn from a study of control samples from healthy donors and cancer patients. In germline, CDR1 is SGHRS, CDR2 YFSETQ. The V gene end was trimmed by 0 bases and the J gene end by 5 bases; junction bases not matched to a gene: 2. CDR3 length equals 14 residues. Repertoires were generated with immunoSEQ multiplex PCR, while TCRdb's copy carries only in-frame clones and drops some. Here the sample spans around 130,000 clones, just under 90% being singletons. The sample was PBMCs. The gene calls are TRBV5-1 and TRBJ2-1; 7 nucleotides line up with TRBD2. This clonotype was obtained from a man between 45 and 60 years old with head and neck cancer. CDR3 region: CASSLDAGDNEQFF. CDR3 bases: TGCGCCAGCAGCTTGGACGCGGGGGACAATGAGCAGTTCTTC.